This T cell receptor beta chain was recovered during a study of CD8 T cells in Susac syndrome. Germline V gene data show CDR1 as SGDLS and CDR2 as YYNGEE. The length of the CDR3 is 15 residues. The J segment lost 8 bases and the V segment lost 3 bases, leaving 5 bases of the junction unmatched. The sample holds one count of this clonotype. The RNA, about 0.5 to 1 ug, was put through reverse transcription using random hexamers. TCRdb independently ran MiXCR on the immunoSEQ multiplex PCR reads; one entry per CDR3 protein. The table shows about 140,000 distinct CDR3 sequences, with about 94% occurring only once.

The chain carries TRBV9 and TRBJ2-1; 13 bases are a match to TRBD2. The sequence was obtained from a human donor in good health. Sequenced: CD8+ T cells from PBMCs. CDR3 bases: TGTGCCAGCAGCGGAGGACTAGCGGGAGTTTATGAGCAGTTCTTC. Encoded protein: CASSGGLAGVYEQFF.